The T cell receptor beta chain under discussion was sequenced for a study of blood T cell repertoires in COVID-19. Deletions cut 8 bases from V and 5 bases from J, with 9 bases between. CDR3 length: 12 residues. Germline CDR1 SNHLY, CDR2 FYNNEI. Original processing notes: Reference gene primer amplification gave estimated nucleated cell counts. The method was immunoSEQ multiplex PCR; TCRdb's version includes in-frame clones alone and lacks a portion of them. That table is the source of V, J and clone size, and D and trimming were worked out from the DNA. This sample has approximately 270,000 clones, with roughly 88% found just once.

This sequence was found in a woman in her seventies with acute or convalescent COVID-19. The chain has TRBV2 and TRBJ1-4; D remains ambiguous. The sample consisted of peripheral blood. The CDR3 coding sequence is TGTGCCAGCGGTGGGAGGAATGAAAAACTGTTTTTT. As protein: CASGGRNEKLFF.